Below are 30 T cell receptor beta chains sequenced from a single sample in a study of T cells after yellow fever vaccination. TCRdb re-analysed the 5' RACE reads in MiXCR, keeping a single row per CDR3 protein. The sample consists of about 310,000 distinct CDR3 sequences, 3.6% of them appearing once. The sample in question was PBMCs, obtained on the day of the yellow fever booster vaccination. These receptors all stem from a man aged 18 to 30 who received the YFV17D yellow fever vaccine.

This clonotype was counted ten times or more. CDR3 loop: CASGLRWGSNQPQHF. CDR3 DNA sequence: TGCGCCAGCGGACTTAGATGGGGCTCCAATCAGCCCCAGCATTTT. The gene calls are TRBV4-3 and TRBJ1-5; D is perhaps TRBD1 (5 bases). V was trimmed by 8 bases and J by 3 bases, leaving 17 bases between them. This CDR3 is 15 amino acids long. CDR1 is LGHNA, CDR2 YSLEER, per germline.

The CDR3 loop reads CASGAGHMNTEAFF. CDR3 in DNA: TGTGCCAGTGGGGCGGGACACATGAACACTGAAGCTTTCTTT. This chain joins TRBV19 and TRBJ1-1; TRBD1 is a possible D gene (6 bases). The V gene lost 8 bases and the J gene lost 0 bases, with 13 bases spanning the gap. The CDR3 is 14 amino acids. Germline CDR1 and CDR2: LNHDA and SQIVND (reference sequence).

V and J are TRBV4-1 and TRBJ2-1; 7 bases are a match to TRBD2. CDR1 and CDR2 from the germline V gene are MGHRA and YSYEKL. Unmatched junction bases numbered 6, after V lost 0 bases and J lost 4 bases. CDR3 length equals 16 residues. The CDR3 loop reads CASSQDLPAGYNEQFF. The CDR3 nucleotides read TGCGCCAGCAGCCAAGATCTACCAGCGGGGTACAATGAGCAGTTCTTC.

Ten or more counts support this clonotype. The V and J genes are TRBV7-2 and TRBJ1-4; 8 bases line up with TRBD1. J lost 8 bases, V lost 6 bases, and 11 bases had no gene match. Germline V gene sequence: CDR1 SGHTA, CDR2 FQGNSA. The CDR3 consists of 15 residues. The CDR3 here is CASRARQGYYEKLFF. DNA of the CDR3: TGTGCCAGCAGGGCTCGACAGGGGTATTACGAAAAACTGTTTTTT.

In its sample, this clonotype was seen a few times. The CDR3 here is CASSPDQETQYF. CDR3 nucleotides: TGTGCCAGCTCACCGGACCAAGAGACCCAGTACTTC. The chain links TRBV18 to TRBJ2-5; D is ambiguous. Germline CDR1 reads KGHSH; CDR2 reads LQKENI. V dropped 3 bases and J dropped 0 bases, with 2 bases sitting between them. The CDR3 spans 12 residues. The full variable domain, with the rest looked up from reference TRBV18 and TRBJ2-5, is NAGVMQNPRHLVRRRGQEARLRCSPMKGHSHVYWYRQLPEEGLKFMVYLQKENIIDESGMPKERFSAEFPKEGPSILRIQQVVRGDSAAYFCASSPDQETQYFGPGTRLLVL.

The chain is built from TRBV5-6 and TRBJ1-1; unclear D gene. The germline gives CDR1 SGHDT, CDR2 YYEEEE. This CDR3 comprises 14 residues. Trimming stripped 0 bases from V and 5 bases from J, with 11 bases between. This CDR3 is CASSLARRETEAFF. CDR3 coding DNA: TGTGCCAGCAGCTTGGCCAGGCGAGAAACTGAAGCTTTCTTT.

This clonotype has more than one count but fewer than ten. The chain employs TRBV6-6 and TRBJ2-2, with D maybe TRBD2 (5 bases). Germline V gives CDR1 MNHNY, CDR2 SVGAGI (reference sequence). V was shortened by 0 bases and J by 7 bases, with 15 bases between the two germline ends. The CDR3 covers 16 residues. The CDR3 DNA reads TGTGCCAGCAGTTACTCGCCGGAGGCAGGAGGCGGGGAGCTGTTTTTT. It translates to CASSYSPEAGGGELFF.

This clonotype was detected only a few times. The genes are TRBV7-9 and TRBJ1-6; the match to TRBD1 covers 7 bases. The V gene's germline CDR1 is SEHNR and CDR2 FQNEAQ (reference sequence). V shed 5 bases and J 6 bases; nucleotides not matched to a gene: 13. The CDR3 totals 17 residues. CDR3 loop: CASSRTWTGQFNSPLHF. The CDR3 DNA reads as TGTGCCAGCAGCCGCACCTGGACGGGACAGTTTAATTCACCCCTCCACTTT.

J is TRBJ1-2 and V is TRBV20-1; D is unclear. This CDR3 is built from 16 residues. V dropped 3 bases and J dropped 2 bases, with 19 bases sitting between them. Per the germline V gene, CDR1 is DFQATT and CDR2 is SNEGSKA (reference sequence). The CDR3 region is CSASLRYEGRNYGYTF. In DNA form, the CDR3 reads TGCAGTGCTAGCTTAAGGTATGAAGGGCGGAACTATGGCTACACCTTC.

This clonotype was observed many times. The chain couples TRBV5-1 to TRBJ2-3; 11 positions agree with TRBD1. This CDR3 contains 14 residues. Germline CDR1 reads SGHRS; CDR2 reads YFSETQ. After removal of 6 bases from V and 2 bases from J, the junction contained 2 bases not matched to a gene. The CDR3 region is CASMDRGPTDTQYF. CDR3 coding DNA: TGCGCCAGCATGGACAGGGGGCCCACAGATACGCAGTATTTT. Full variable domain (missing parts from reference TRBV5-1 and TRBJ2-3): KAGVTQTPRYLIKTRGQQVTLSCSPISGHRSVSWYQQTPGQGLQFLFEYFSETQRNKGNFPGRFSGRQFSNSRSEMNVSTLELGDSALYLCASMDRGPTDTQYFGPGTRLTVL.

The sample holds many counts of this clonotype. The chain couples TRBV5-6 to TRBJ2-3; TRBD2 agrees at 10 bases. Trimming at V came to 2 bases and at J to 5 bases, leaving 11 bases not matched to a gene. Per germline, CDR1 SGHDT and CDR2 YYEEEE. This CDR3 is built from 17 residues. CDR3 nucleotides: TGTGCCAGCAGCTTCCTTAGCGGGGGGCCTCTAGGAGATACGCAGTATTTT. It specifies CASSFLSGGPLGDTQYF.

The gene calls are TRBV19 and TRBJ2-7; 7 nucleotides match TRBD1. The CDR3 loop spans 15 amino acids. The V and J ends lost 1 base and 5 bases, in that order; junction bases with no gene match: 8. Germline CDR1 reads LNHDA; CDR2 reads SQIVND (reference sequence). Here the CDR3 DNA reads TGTGCCAGTAGTATAGTACACAGGGGATCCCACGAGCAGTACTTC. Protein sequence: CASSIVHRGSHEQYF.

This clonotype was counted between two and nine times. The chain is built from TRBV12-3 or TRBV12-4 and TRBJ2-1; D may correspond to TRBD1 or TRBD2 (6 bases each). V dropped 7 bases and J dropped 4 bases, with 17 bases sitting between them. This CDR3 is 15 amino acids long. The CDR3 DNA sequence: TGTGCCAGCATCCGGGGGCGAATAACGTACAATGAGCAGTTCTTC. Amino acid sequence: CASIRGRITYNEQFF.

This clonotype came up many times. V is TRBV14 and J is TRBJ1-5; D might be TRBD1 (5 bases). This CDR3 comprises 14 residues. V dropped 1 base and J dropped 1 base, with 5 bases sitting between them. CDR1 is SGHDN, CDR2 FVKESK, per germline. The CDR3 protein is CASSQAGSNQPQHF. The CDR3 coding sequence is TGTGCCAGCAGCCAAGCAGGGAGCAATCAGCCCCAGCATTTT.

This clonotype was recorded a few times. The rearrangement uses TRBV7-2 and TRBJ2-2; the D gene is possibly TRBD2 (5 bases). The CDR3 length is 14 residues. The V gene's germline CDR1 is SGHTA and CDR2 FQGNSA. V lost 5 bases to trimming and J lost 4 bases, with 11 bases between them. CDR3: CASSPTLGTGELFF. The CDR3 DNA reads TGTGCCAGCAGCCCTACACTAGGCACCGGGGAGCTGTTTTTT.

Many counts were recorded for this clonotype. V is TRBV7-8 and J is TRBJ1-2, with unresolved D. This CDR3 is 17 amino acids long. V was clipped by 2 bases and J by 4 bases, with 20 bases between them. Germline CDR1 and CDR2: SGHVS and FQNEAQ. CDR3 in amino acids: CASSLRRAGLPGYGYTF. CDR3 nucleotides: TGTGCCAGCAGCTTACGGAGGGCCGGCCTCCCTGGCTATGGCTACACCTTC.

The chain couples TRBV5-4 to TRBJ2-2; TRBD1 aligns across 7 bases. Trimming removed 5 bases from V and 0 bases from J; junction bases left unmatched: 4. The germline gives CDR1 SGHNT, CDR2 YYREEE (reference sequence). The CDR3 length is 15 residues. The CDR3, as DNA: TGTGCCAGCAGGACGGGACAGCCGAACACCGGGGAGCTGTTTTTT. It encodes CASRTGQPNTGELFF.

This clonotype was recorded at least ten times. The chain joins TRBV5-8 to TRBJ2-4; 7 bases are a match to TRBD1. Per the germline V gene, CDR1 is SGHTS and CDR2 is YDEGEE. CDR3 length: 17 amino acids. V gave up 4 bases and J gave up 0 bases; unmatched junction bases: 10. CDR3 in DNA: TGTGCCAGCAGCCCAAGGACAGGAAAACTAGCCAAAAACATTCAGTACTTC. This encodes CASSPRTGKLAKNIQYF.

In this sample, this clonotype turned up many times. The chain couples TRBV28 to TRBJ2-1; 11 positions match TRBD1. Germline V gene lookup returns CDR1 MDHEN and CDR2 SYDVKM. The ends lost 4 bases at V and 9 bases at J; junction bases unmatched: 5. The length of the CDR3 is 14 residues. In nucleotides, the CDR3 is TGTGCCAGCAGTTCCGGACAGGGGGCCTTTGAGCAGTTCTTC. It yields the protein CASSSGQGAFEQFF.

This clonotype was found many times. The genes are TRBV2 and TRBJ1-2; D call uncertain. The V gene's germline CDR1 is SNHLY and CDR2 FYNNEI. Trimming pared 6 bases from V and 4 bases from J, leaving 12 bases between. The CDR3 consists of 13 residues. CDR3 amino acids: CASSLEETYGYTF. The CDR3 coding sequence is TGTGCCAGCAGCCTCGAGGAAACCTATGGCTACACCTTC.

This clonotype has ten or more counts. The CDR3: CSVRRTGGNEKLFF. The CDR3 DNA is TGCAGCGTTCGAAGGACAGGGGGTAATGAAAAACTGTTTTTT. The J gene is TRBJ1-4, the V gene TRBV29-1; TRBD1 matches 10 bases. The CDR3 is 14 residues long. Trimming removed 5 bases from V and 4 bases from J; junction bases left unmatched: 4. Looked up from germline, CDR1 is SQVTM and CDR2 is ANQGSEA.

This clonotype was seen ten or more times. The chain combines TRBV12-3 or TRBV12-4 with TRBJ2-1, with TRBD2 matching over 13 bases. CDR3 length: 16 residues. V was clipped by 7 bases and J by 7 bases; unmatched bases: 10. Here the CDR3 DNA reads TGTGCCAGCACCCCGGGACTAGCGGGGTATGAAAATGAGCAGTTCTTC. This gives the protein CASTPGLAGYENEQFF.

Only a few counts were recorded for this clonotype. CDR3 residues: CSTFRDTPLTRDTQYF. CDR3 DNA: TGCAGCACGTTCCGGGACACCCCGTTAACCCGAGATACGCAGTATTTT. This chain links TRBV29-1 with TRBJ2-3; tentatively, D is TRBD1 (6 bases). Germline loops: CDR1 SQVTM, CDR2 ANQGSEA. The V gene lost 8 bases and the J gene lost 5 bases, with 26 bases spanning the gap. The CDR3 spans 16 residues.

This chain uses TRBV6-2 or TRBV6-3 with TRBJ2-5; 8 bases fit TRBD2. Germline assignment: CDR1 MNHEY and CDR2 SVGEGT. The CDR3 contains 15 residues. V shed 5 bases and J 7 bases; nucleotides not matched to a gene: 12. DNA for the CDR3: TGTGCCAGCAGTACCCACACTTCCGGGGGGGGGACCCAGTACTTC. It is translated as CASSTHTSGGGTQYF.

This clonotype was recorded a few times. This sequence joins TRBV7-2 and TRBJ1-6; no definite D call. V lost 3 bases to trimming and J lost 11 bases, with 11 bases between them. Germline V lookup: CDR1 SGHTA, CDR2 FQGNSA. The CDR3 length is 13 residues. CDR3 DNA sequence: TGTGCCAGCAGCTTGGATGGATGGGCACCCCTCCACTTT. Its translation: CASSLDGWAPLHF.

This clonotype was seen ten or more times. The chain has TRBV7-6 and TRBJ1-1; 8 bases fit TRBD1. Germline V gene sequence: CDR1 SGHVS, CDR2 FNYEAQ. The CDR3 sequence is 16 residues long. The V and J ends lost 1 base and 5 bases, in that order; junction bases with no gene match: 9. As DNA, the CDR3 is TGTGCCAGCAGCTTAGGAGGGGGCAGGGGGCGGACTGAAGCTTTCTTT. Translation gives CASSLGGGRGRTEAFF.

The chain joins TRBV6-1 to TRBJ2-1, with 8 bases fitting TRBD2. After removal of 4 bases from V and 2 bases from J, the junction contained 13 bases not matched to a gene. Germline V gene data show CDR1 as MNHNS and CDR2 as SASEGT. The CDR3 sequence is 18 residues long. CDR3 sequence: CASSGPQLRGDAYNEQFF. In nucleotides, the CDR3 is TGTGCCAGCAGTGGACCCCAGCTGCGGGGGGACGCCTACAATGAGCAGTTCTTC.

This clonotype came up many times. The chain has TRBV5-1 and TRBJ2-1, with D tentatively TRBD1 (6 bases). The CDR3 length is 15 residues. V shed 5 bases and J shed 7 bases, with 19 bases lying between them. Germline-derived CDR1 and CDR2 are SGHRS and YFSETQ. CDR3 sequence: CASSSGQIQPNEQFF. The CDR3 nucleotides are TGCGCCAGCAGTTCCGGACAGATCCAACCGAATGAGCAGTTCTTC.

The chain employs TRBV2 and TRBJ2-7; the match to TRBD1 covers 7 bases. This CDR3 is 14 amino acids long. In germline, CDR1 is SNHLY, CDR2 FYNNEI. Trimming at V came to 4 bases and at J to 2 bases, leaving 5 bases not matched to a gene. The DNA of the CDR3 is TGTGCCAGCAGTGGAAGAGGGACAGCCTACGAGCAGTACGTC. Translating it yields CASSGRGTAYEQYV.

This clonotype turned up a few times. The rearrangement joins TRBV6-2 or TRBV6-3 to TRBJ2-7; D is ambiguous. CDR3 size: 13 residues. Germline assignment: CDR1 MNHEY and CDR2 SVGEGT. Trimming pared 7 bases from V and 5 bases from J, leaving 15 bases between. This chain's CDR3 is CASTPGRMDEQYV. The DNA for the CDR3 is TGTGCCAGCACCCCCGGGCGAATGGACGAGCAGTACGTC.